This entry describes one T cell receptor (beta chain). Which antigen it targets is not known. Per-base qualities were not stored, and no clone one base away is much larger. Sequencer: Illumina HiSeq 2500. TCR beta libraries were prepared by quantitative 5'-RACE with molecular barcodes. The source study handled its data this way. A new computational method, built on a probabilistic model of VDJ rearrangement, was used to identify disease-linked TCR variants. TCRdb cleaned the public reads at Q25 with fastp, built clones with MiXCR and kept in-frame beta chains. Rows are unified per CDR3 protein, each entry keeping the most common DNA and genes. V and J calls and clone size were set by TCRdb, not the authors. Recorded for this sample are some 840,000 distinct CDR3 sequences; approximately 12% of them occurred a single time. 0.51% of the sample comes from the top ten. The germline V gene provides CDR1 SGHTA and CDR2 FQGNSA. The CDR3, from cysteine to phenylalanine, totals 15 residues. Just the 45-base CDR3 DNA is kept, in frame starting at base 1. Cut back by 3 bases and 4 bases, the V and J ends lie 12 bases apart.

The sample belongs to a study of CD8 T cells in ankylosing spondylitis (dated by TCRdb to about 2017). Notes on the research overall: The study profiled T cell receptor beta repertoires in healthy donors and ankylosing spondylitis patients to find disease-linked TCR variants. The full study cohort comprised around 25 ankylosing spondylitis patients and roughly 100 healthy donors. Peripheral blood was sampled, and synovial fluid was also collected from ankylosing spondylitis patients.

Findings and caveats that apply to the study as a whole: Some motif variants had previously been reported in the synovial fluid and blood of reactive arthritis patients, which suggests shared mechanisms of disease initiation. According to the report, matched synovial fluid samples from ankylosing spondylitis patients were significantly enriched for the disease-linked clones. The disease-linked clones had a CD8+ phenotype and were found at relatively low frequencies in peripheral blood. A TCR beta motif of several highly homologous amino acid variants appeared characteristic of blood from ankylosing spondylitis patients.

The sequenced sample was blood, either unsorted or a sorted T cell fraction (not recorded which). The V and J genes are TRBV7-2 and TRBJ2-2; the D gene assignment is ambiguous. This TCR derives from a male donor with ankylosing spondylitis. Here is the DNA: TGTGCCAGCAGCTTGCTAGGGTCGGGCACCGGGGAGCTGTTTTTT. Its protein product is CASSLLGSGTGELFF.